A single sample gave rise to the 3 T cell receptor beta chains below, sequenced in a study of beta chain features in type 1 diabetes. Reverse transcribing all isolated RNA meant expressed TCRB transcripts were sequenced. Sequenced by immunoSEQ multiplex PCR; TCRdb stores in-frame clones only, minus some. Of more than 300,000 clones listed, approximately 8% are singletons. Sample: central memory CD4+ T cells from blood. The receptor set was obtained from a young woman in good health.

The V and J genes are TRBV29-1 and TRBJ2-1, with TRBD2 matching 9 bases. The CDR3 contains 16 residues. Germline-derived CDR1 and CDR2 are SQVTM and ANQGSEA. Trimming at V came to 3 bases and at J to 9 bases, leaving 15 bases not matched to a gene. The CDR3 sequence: CSVDTGTLAGRREQFF. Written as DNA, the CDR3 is TGCAGCGTTGACACCGGGACTCTAGCGGGACGTCGTGAGCAGTTCTTC.

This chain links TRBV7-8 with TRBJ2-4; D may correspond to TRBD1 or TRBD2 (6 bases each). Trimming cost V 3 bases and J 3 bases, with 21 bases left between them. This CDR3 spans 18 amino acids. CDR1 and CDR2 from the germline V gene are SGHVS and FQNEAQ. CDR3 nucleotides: TGTGCCAGCAGCTTGGGGGGCCGGGGACGGGTCAACAAAAACATTCAGTACTTC. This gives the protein CASSLGGRGRVNKNIQYF.

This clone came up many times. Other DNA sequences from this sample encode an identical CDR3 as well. The CDR3 here is CAISVPGGNEQFF. CDR3 in DNA: TGTGCCATCAGTGTTCCGGGAGGGAATGAGCAGTTCTTC. The chain carries TRBV10-3 and TRBJ2-1; 8 bases are a match to TRBD2. The CDR3 has 13 residues. Germline values: CDR1 ENHRY, CDR2 SYGVKD. The junction had 3 bases not matched to a gene; V was cut back by 4 bases and J by 7 bases.